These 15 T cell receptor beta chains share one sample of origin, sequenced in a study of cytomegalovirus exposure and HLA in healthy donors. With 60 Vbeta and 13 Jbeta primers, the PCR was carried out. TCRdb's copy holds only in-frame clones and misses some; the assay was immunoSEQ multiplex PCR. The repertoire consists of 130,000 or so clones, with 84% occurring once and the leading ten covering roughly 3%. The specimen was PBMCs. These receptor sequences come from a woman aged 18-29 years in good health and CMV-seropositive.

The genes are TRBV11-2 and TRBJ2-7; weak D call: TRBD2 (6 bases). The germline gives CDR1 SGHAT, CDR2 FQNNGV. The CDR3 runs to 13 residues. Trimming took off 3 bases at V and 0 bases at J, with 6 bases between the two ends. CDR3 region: CASSFGSSYEQYF. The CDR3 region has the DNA TGTGCCAGCAGCTTCGGGAGCTCCTACGAGCAGTACTTC.

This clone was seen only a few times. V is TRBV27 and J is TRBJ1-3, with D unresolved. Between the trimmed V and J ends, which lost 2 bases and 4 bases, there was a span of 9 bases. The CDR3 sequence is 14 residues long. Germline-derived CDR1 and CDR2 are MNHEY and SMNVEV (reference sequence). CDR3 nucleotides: TGTGCCAGCAGTTTAAGGACTAGGGGAAACACCATATATTTT. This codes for CASSLRTRGNTIYF.

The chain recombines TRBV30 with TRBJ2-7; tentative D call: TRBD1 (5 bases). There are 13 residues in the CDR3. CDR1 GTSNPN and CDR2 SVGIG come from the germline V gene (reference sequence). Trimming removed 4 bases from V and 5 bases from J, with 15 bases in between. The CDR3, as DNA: TGTGCCTGGAAGGCAGGGAAGGTCCACGAGCAGTACTTC. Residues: CAWKAGKVHEQYF.

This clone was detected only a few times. The CDR3 sequence is CATKEGQGGGKLFF. CDR3 sequence (DNA): TGTGCCACCAAAGAGGGTCAGGGAGGCGGAAAACTGTTTTTT. The rearrangement uses TRBV2 and TRBJ1-4; TRBD1 might be the D (5 bases). From germline, CDR1 is SNHLY and CDR2 FYNNEI. Trimming took off 10 bases at V and 10 bases at J, with 22 bases between the two ends. The CDR3 runs to 14 residues.

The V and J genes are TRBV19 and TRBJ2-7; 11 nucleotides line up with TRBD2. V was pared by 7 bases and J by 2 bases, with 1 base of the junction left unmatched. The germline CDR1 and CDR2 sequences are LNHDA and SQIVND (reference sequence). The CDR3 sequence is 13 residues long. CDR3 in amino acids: CASKLAGAYEQYF. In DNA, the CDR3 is TGTGCCAGTAAACTAGCGGGGGCCTACGAGCAGTACTTC.

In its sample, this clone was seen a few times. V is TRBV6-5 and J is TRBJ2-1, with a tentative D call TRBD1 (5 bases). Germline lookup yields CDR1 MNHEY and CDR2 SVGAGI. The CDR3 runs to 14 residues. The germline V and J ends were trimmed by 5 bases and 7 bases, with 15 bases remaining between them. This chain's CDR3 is CASSPTQGSNEQFF. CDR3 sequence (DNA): TGTGCCAGCAGTCCTACCCAGGGCTCAAATGAGCAGTTCTTC.

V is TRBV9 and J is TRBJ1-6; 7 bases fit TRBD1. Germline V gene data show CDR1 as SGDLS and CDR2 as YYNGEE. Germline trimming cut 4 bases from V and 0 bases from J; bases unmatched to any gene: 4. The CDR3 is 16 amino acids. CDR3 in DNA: TGTGCCAGCAGCCCGCGGGACAGCTCCTATAATTCACCCCTCCACTTT. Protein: CASSPRDSSYNSPLHF.

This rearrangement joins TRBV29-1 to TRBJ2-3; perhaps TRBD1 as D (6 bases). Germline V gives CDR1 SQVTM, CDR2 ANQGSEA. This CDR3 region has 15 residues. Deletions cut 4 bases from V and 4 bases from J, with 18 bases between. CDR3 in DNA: TGCAGCGTTGCAGGGGTCGTACTCAAGTCAGATACGCAGTATTTT. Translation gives CSVAGVVLKSDTQYF.

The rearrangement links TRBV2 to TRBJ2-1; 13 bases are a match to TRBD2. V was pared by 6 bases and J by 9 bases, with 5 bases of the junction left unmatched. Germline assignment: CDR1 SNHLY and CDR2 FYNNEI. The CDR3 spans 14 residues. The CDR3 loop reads CASRGTSGDGEQFF. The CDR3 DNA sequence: TGTGCCAGCAGGGGGACTAGCGGGGACGGTGAGCAGTTCTTC.

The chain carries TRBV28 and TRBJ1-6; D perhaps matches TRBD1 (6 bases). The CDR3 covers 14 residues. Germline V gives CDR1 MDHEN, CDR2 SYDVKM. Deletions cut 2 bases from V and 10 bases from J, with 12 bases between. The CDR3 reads CASSLPSGDSPLHF. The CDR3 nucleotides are TGTGCCAGCAGTTTACCCTCAGGGGACTCACCCCTCCACTTT.

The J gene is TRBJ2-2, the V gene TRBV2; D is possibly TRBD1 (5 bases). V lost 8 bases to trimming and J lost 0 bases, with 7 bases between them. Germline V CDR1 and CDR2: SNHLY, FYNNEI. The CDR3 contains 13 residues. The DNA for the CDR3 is TGTGCCAGCGGGGCCTCGAACACCGGGGAGCTGTTTTTT. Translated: CASGASNTGELFF.

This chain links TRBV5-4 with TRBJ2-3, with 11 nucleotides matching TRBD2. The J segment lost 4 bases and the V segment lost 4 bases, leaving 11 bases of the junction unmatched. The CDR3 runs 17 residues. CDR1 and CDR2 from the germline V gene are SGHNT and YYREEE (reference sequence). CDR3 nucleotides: TGTGCCAGCAGCGCTCCCCTAGCGGGGGGATTGGCAGATACGCAGTATTTT. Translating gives CASSAPLAGGLADTQYF. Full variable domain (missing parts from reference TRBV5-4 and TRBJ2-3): ETGVTQSPTHLIKTRGQQVTLRCSSQSGHNTVSWYQQALGQGPQFIFQYYREEENGRGNFPPRFSGLQFPNYSSELNVNALELDDSALYLCASSAPLAGGLADTQYFGPGTRLTVL.

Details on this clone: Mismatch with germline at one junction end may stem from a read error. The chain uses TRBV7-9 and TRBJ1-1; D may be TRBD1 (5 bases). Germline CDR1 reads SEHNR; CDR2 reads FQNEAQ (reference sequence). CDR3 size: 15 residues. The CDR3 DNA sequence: TGTTCCAGCAGCCCAACGACAGCCTTGAACACTGAAGCTTTCTTT. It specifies CSSSPTTALNTEAFF. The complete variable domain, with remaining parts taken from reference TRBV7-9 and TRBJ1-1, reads DTGVSQNPRHKITKRGQNVTFRCDPISEHNRLYWYRQTLGQGPEFLTYFQNEAQLEKSRLLSDRFSAERPKGSFSTLEIQRTEQGDSAMYLCSSSPTTALNTEAFFGQGTRLTVV.

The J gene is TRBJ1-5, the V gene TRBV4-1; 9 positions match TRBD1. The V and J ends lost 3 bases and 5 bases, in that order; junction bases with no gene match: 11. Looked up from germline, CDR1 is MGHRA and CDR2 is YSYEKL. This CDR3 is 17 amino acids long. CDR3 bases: TGCGCCAGCAGCCACCTCTCTGTGGGACAGGGTGATCAGCCCCAGCATTTT. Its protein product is CASSHLSVGQGDQPQHF.

The CDR3 nucleotides read TGTGCCAGCGTGGGGTTTGGCGGGACGGCATCCTACGAGCAGTACTTC. It is translated as CASVGFGGTASYEQYF. The gene calls are TRBV2 and TRBJ2-7; a weak D match, TRBD2 (6 bases). With 8 bases removed from V and 1 base from J, the gap between germline ends came to 21 bases. The length of the CDR3 is 16 residues. The V gene's germline CDR1 is SNHLY and CDR2 FYNNEI.